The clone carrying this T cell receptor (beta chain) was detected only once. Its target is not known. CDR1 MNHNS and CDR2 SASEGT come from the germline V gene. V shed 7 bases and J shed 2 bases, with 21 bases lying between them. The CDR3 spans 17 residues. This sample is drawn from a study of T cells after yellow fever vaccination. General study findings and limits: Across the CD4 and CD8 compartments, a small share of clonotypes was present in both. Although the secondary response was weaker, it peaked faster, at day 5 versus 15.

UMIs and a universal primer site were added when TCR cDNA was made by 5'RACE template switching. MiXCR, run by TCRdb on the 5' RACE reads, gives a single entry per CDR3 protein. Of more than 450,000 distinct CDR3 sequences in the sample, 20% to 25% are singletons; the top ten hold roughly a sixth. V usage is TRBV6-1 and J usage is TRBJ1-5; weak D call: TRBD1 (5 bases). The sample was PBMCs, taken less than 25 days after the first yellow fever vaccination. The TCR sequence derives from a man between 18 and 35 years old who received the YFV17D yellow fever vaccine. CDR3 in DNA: TGTGCCAGCACCGGAAACCCCCCCAGGGCGGGCAATCAGCCCCAGCATTTT. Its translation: CASTGNPPRAGNQPQHF.